This T cell receptor (beta chain) appears in the sequencing data of a study of T cell clonotyping in hematopoietic cell transplantation. About the research overall: Recipient samples before transplant were obtained post-cytoreduction. Overall study findings and caveats: After transplant, recipient diversity fell while pathologically expanded clonotypes grew through day 180. Cells were unsorted, so CD4 and CD8 contributions were not separated. At the given depth, recipient repertoires were over 97% de novo clonotypes.

Clones were read by immunoSEQ multiplex PCR, and TCRdb kept only the in-frame ones, dropping some. The profile shows about 19,000 clones, 70% to 85% of them singletons. Regarding this clone: Antigen: not known.

Stated time point: recipient sample about 28 days before transplant, after cytoreduction. The germline V gene has CDR1 SNHLY and CDR2 FYNNEI. CDR3 length equals 14 residues. V lost 8 bases and J 0 bases, leaving 13 bases between the germline ends. The TCR originated in a man in his sixties with acute myeloid leukemia. Some clones in this sample may be carry-over from other donors' samples. The V gene is TRBV2, the J gene TRBJ1-1; unclear D gene. The sequenced sample was peripheral blood mononuclear cells, obtained before stem cell transplant. CDR3 nucleotide sequence: TGTGCCAGCGACCAGTACTTTATGAACACTGAAGCTTTCTTT. This encodes CASDQYFMNTEAFF.